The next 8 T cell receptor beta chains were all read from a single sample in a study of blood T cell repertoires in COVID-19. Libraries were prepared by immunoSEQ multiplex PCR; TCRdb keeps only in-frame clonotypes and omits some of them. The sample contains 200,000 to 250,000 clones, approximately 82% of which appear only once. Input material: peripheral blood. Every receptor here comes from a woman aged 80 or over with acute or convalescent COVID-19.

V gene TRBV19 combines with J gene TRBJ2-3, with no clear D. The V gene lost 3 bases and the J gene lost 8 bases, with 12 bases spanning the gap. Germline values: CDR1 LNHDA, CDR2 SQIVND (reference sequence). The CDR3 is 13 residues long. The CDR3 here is CASSMENRGTQYF. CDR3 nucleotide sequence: TGTGCCAGTAGTATGGAAAACCGAGGTACGCAGTATTTT.

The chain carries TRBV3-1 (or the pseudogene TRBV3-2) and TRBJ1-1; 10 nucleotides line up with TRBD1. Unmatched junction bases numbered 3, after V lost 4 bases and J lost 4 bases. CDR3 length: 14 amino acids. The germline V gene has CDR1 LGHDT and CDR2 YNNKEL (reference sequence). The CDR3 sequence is CASSRTGGSTEAFF. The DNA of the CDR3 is TGTGCCAGCAGCCGGACAGGGGGGAGCACTGAAGCTTTCTTT.

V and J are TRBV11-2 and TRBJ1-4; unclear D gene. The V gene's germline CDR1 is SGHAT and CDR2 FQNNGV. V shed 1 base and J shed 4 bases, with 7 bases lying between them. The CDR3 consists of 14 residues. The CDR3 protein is CASSLGVGNEKLFF. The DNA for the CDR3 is TGTGCCAGCAGCTTAGGAGTTGGTAATGAAAAACTGTTTTTT.

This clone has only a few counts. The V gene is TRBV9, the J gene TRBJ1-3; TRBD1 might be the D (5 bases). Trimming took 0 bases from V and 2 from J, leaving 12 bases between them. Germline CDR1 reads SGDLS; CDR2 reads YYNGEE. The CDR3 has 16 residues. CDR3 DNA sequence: TGTGCCAGCAGCGTAGGCGGGGGTCAGGCTGGAAACACCATATATTTT. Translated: CASSVGGGQAGNTIYF.

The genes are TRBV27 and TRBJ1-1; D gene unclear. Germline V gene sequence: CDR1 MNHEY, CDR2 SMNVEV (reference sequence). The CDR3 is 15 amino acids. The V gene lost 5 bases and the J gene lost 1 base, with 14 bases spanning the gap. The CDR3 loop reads CASSLQALGNTEAFF. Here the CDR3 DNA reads TGTGCCAGCAGTCTCCAGGCTCTTGGGAACACTGAAGCTTTCTTT.

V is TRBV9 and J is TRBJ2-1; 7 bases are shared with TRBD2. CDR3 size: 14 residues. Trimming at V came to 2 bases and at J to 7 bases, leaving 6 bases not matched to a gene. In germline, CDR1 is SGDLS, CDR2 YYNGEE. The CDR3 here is CASSVGLAENEQFF. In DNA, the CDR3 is TGTGCCAGCAGCGTCGGGCTAGCGGAAAATGAGCAGTTCTTC.

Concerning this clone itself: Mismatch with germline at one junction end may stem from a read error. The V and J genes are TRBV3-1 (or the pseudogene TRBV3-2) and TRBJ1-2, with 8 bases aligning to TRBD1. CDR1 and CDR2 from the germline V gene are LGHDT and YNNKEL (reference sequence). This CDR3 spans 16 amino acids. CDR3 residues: CASRQGQGAIDYGYTF. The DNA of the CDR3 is TGTGCCAGCCGCCAGGGTCAGGGGGCAATCGACTATGGCTACACCTTC.

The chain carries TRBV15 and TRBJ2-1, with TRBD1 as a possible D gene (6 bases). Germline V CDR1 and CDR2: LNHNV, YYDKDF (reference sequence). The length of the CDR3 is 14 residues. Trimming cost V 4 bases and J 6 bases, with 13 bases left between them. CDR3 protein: CATSTGQQFNEQFF. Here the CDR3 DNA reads TGTGCCACCAGCACCGGACAGCAGTTCAATGAGCAGTTCTTC.